The 14 T cell receptor beta chains reported below all come from one sample, sequenced in a study of control samples from healthy donors and cancer patients (dated by TCRdb to between 2020 and 2021). The library was built by means of the immunoSEQ multiplex PCR assay. The source is immuneACCESS, and TCRdb retained only in-frame sequences with V and J called. Part of the clones is not carried over; for the studies checked, unresolved V genes explain less than half of this, and the remainder is unexplained. Here the sample has some 120,000 clones; 88% occur a single time. Over 2% of the sample lies in the top ten. Sample: blood. Receptors originate from a woman between 65 and 79 years old in good health.

J is TRBJ2-3 and V is TRBV9, with 14 positions matching TRBD2. Germline CDR1 and CDR2: SGDLS and YYNGEE. V shed 4 bases and J 4 bases; nucleotides not matched to a gene: 8. The CDR3 extends over 17 amino acids. This chain's CDR3 is CASSMGLAGAYADTQYF. CDR3 DNA: TGTGCCAGCAGCATGGGACTAGCGGGGGCGTATGCAGATACGCAGTATTTT.

The CDR3 sequence is CASSTSWTGGTEAFF. CDR3 DNA: TGTGCCAGTAGTACATCCTGGACAGGGGGCACTGAAGCTTTCTTT. The V and J genes are TRBV19 and TRBJ1-1, with 10 bases that match TRBD1. V shed 4 bases, J shed 4 bases, and the junction held 6 bases outside the gene matches. This CDR3 is 15 amino acids long. Germline V lookup: CDR1 LNHDA, CDR2 SQIVND (reference sequence).

This chain connects TRBV11-3 to TRBJ2-2; 7 nucleotides match TRBD2. The V segment lost 5 bases and the J segment 7 bases; nucleotides outside the gene matches: 4. The CDR3 is 13 residues long. The germline V gene encodes CDR1 SGHNT and CDR2 YENEEA. The CDR3 DNA is TGTGCCAGCAGCCCTGGGGGGGACGGGGAGCTGTTTTTT. Protein product: CASSPGGDGELFF. The whole variable domain, remainder taken from reference TRBV11-3 and TRBJ2-2, is EAGVVQSPRYKIIEKKQPVAFWCNPISGHNTLYWYLQNLGQGPELLIRYENEEAVDDSQLPKDRFSAERLKGVDSTLKIQPAELGDSAVYLCASSPGGDGELFFGEGSRLTVL.

This rearrangement joins TRBV6-5 to TRBJ1-1; D unclear. V was cut by 3 bases and J by 0 bases, with 11 bases left in between. The CDR3 extends over 15 amino acids. Germline loops: CDR1 MNHEY, CDR2 SVGAGI. The CDR3 DNA follows: TGTGCCAGCAGTTATGCAGCGGGCATGAACACTGAAGCTTTCTTT. It encodes CASSYAAGMNTEAFF.

The V and J genes are TRBV11-2 and TRBJ2-5; 7 bases agree with TRBD2. Per germline, CDR1 SGHAT and CDR2 FQNNGV. Germline trimming cut 5 bases from V and 3 bases from J; bases unmatched to any gene: 6. The CDR3 consists of 14 residues. The CDR3 DNA is TGTGCCAGCAGCCCGGGACTAACTAAAGAGACCCAGTACTTC. It encodes CASSPGLTKETQYF.

V gene TRBV6-5 combines with J gene TRBJ2-7; TRBD1 matches 7 bases. J lost 3 bases, V lost 0 bases, and 8 bases had no gene match. Germline V gene sequence: CDR1 MNHEY, CDR2 SVGAGI. This CDR3 contains 16 residues. CDR3 protein: CASSYSTGQAYYEQYF. The CDR3 DNA sequence: TGTGCCAGCAGTTACTCGACAGGGCAGGCTTACTACGAGCAGTACTTC.

This sequence joins TRBV7-2 and TRBJ1-6; D is undetermined. This CDR3 is built from 13 residues. CDR1 is SGHTA and CDR2 is FQGNSA in the germline V gene. V was cut by 4 bases and J by 5 bases, with 6 bases left in between. The CDR3 bases are TGTGCCAGCAGCTGGCGGGATAATTCACCCCTCCACTTT. This encodes CASSWRDNSPLHF.

The J gene is TRBJ2-1, the V gene TRBV9, with 7 bases aligning to TRBD2. Germline CDR1 is SGDLS and CDR2 is YYNGEE. Trimming removed 0 bases from V and 0 bases from J; junction bases left unmatched: 3. CDR3 length equals 16 residues. The CDR3 spells CASSVGDYGSYNEQFF. CDR3 sequence (DNA): TGTGCCAGCAGCGTAGGGGACTATGGCTCCTACAATGAGCAGTTCTTC.

The rearrangement links TRBV10-2 to TRBJ2-7; D might be TRBD2 (5 bases). The CDR3 contains 14 residues. V was pared by 5 bases and J by 3 bases, with 14 bases between. Germline CDR1 WSHSY, CDR2 SAAADI. This chain's CDR3 is CASSSFRTYYEQYF. The CDR3 nucleotides read TGCGCCAGCAGTTCATTCCGGACTTACTACGAGCAGTACTTC.

This clone was observed once. The chain employs TRBV3-1 (or the pseudogene TRBV3-2) and TRBJ1-2; D is uncertain. Trimming stripped 1 base from V and 0 bases from J, with 6 bases between. Germline V gives CDR1 LGHDT, CDR2 YNNKEL (reference sequence). CDR3 length equals 14 residues. In nucleotides, the CDR3 is TGTGCCAGCAGCCAAGGAGGGCCTAACTATGGCTACACCTTC. It specifies CASSQGGPNYGYTF.

The CDR3 reads CASSARPPLLRGDYNEQFF. The CDR3 DNA sequence: TGTGCCAGTAGTGCCCGGCCCCCCCTCTTGCGGGGGGACTACAATGAGCAGTTCTTC. This chain joins TRBV19 and TRBJ2-1, with 8 bases aligning to TRBD2. J was trimmed by 3 bases and V by 5 bases; bases with no gene match: 18. The CDR3 extends over 19 amino acids. CDR1 LNHDA and CDR2 SQIVND come from the germline V gene (reference sequence).

The chain recombines TRBV5-1 with TRBJ2-2, with D possibly being TRBD1 (6 bases). The V gene lost 1 base and the J gene lost 0 bases, with 7 bases spanning the gap. The CDR3 sequence is 15 residues long. CDR1 is SGHRS, CDR2 YFSETQ, per germline. CDR3 region: CASSLRQANTGELFF. The CDR3 coding sequence is TGCGCCAGCAGCTTGAGACAGGCGAACACCGGGGAGCTGTTTTTT.

Only one count was recorded for this clone. The chain couples TRBV18 to TRBJ2-1, with D uncertain. Trimming stripped 2 bases from V and 7 bases from J, with 12 bases between. CDR3 size: 14 residues. Germline loops: CDR1 KGHSH, CDR2 LQKENI. The CDR3: CASSPDSMYNEQFF. As DNA, the CDR3 is TGTGCCAGCTCACCAGACTCCATGTATAATGAGCAGTTCTTC.

The chain employs TRBV6-2 or TRBV6-3 and TRBJ1-5; no clear D. The germline gives CDR1 MNHEY, CDR2 SVGEGT. The V gene lost 6 bases and the J gene lost 3 bases, with 21 bases spanning the gap. This CDR3 contains 17 residues. CDR3 DNA sequence: TGTGCCAGCAGCCTGAGCGAACCGACACACTCCAATCAGCCCCAGCATTTT. Its protein is CASSLSEPTHSNQPQHF.